This TCR beta chain was sequenced for a study of post-analysis software for immune sequencing data. Unique-molecular-identifier-tagged TCR beta cDNA libraries were used. Each CDR3 protein is one row after TCRdb ran MiXCR on the PCR reads. The sample lists roughly 800,000 distinct CDR3 sequences, roughly 27% occurring once. Study-wide findings and caveats: Roughly five TRBV segments were significantly more frequent in patients than in controls. TRBV5-6, TRBV5-1 and TRBV20-1 were among these segments.

Notes on this clonotype: Its antigen is still unknown.

The CDR3 length is 13 residues. Trimming removed 4 bases from V and 15 bases from J; junction bases left unmatched: 12. Germline-derived CDR1 and CDR2 are LNHNV and YYDKDF (reference sequence). The clonotype comes from a girl aged 5-17 years with multiple sclerosis. Sequencing used blood. The rearrangement joins TRBV15 to TRBJ2-1, with 7 bases fitting TRBD1. The DNA of the CDR3 is TGTGCCACCAGCAAAGACCCCGGGACAGAAAGGTTCTTC. Its translation is CATSKDPGTERFF.